The T cell receptor (beta chain) described here comes from a study of regulatory T cells in long-lasting Graves disease. Study observations and caveats: Accuracy might have suffered from few samples.

This clonotype was seen a handful of times. Its antigen is as yet unknown. Indicated time point: newly diagnosed GD, antithyroid drugs for less than 3 months. TCR sequences were obtained from RNA taken from PBMCs. Both iRepertoire HTBI primers and Arm-PCR of CDR3 regions were used to build the TCR beta libraries. Via MiXCR, TCRdb re-called the multiplex PCR reads, giving one row per CDR3 protein. This table holds about 420,000 distinct CDR3 sequences, 15% to 20% found once. V shed 5 bases and J 5 bases; nucleotides not matched to a gene: 9. The CDR3 covers 14 residues. Germline CDR1 and CDR2: SGHTA and FQGNSA. These data also featured in a second study, about T cells in Graves' hyperthyroidism and ophthalmopathy.

The sequencing used peripheral blood mononuclear cells (PBMCs), collected at new diagnosis, from a patient treated with antithyroid drugs. V and J are TRBV7-2 and TRBJ2-7, with TRBD2 matching 7 bases. The TCR comes from a woman aged 18-29 years with Graves disease. CDR3 residues: CASSDSGGSDEQYF. In DNA form, the CDR3 reads TGTGCCAGCAGCGATAGTGGCGGGAGCGACGAGCAGTACTTC.